These 17 T cell receptor beta chains were all obtained from the same sample, sequenced in a study of CD8+CD57+ T cells in acquired aplastic anemia. In patients chosen for sequencing, flow cytometry had shown CD8+CD57+ cell expansion. Template material for TCR beta VDJ and CDR3 profiling consisted of genomic DNA. TCRdb recomputed calls from the reads with MiXCR, one row per CDR3 protein. The sample holds just over 450,000 distinct CDR3 sequences; roughly 34% are singletons and the top ten take roughly 0.89%. The sample comprised sorted CD4+, CD8+, or CD8+CD57+ T cells (not recorded which) from PBMCs. The receptors stem from a human donor with aplastic anemia.

The rearrangement uses TRBV28 and TRBJ1-2; D might be TRBD1 (6 bases). Germline loops: CDR1 MDHEN, CDR2 SYDVKM. Deletions cut 7 bases from V and 0 bases from J, with 15 bases between. The CDR3 has 15 amino acids. CDR3 bases: TGTGCCAGCATATCCGGGGGGACAACTAACTATGGCTACACCTTC. Translation gives CASISGGTTNYGYTF.

The chain couples TRBV10-3 to TRBJ1-4; the D is unclear. Trimming pared 10 bases from V and 10 bases from J, leaving 19 bases between. CDR3 length equals 13 residues. The germline V gene has CDR1 ENHRY and CDR2 SYGVKD. For the CDR3, the DNA is TGTGCCAGCAGGCCAATGGGGAACGCAAAACTGTTTTTT. Its translation: CASRPMGNAKLFF.

This clonotype was seen a handful of times. The rearrangement joins TRBV20-1 to TRBJ2-5; TRBD1 might be the D (6 bases). CDR1 is DFQATT, CDR2 SNEGSKA, per germline (reference sequence). This CDR3 region has 13 residues. V lost 3 bases to trimming and J lost 5 bases, with 13 bases between them. The CDR3 reads CSASPTGRETQYF. CDR3 DNA: TGCAGTGCTAGTCCCACAGGGCGGGAGACCCAGTACTTC.

The chain joins TRBV25-1 to TRBJ2-7; the D gene is possibly TRBD1 (5 bases). Germline V gene data show CDR1 as MGHDK and CDR2 as SYGVNS. The CDR3 is 12 residues long. Trimming took off 8 bases at V and 2 bases at J, with 10 bases between the two ends. The CDR3 nucleotides read TGTGCCAGCCAAGACAGTCCCTACGAGCAGTACTTC. Protein sequence: CASQDSPYEQYF.

This clonotype was observed at least ten times. The rearrangement joins TRBV7-2 to TRBJ2-7; D is uncertain. Germline V CDR1 and CDR2: SGHTA, FQGNSA. This CDR3 is 15 amino acids long. The ends were cut back, 0 bases at V and 2 bases at J, with 11 bases in the middle. Here the CDR3 reads CASSLAVGRPYEQYF. The CDR3 bases are TGTGCCAGCAGCTTAGCGGTGGGCAGGCCCTACGAGCAGTACTTC.

This clonotype was observed at least ten times. The chain joins TRBV24-1 to TRBJ1-5; TRBD1 matches 10 bases. With 5 bases clipped from V and 5 bases from J, the junction kept 8 bases outside the gene matches. Per germline, CDR1 KGHDR and CDR2 SFDVKD. This CDR3 is built from 16 residues. CDR3 coding DNA: TGTGCCACCAGTGGCCGGGACAGGGGTGGGGATCAGCCCCAGCATTTT. Translation gives CATSGRDRGGDQPQHF.

This clonotype was detected a few times. As DNA, the CDR3 is TGTGCCAGCAGTGCAAACATCGACACCGGGGAGCTGTTTTTT. It is translated as CASSANIDTGELFF. The chain links TRBV2 to TRBJ2-2; no clear D. Trimming removed 4 bases from V and 3 bases from J, with 9 bases in between. CDR3 size: 14 residues. The germline gives CDR1 SNHLY, CDR2 FYNNEI.

In this sample, this clonotype turned up many times. The rearrangement uses TRBV19 and TRBJ1-1; D not certain. The CDR3 sequence is 11 residues long. Germline CDR1 and CDR2: LNHDA and SQIVND (reference sequence). Deletions cut 11 bases from V and 1 base from J, with 8 bases between. CDR3 DNA sequence: TGTGCCTGCCAGGCGAACACTGAAGCTTTCTTT. Translating gives CACQANTEAFF.

This clonotype was recorded many times. The chain combines TRBV20-1 with TRBJ2-7; no reliable D call. Trimming removed 5 bases at V and 4 bases at J, with 6 bases between. The germline V gene encodes CDR1 DFQATT and CDR2 SNEGSKA (reference sequence). This CDR3 is 10 amino acids long. CDR3 in amino acids: CSALVYEQYF. As DNA, the CDR3 is TGCAGTGCTTTGGTATACGAGCAGTACTTC.

With regard to this clonotype: This may be a read error, as it is one base from a much larger clone. The chain carries TRBV7-7 and TRBJ2-7, with TRBD2 matching over 10 bases. CDR3 length: 14 residues. Looked up from germline, CDR1 is SSHAT and CDR2 is FNYEAQ (reference sequence). The chain's CDR3 is CASSSIGTSEEQYF. In DNA, the CDR3 is TGTGCTAGCAGCTCGATCGGGACTAGCGAAGAGCAGTACTTC.

The chain is built from TRBV30 and TRBJ1-1; D is unclear. The CDR3 consists of 13 residues. V lost 5 bases, J lost 1 base, and 11 bases lay in between. Germline values: CDR1 GTSNPN, CDR2 SVGIG (reference sequence). CDR3 loop: CAWLHGANTEAFF. The CDR3 nucleotides read TGTGCCTGGCTACATGGAGCGAACACTGAAGCTTTCTTT.

The chain couples TRBV9 to TRBJ2-7, with TRBD1 identical over 9 bases. The trim removed 4 bases at V and 6 bases at J, leaving 11 bases unmatched. From germline, CDR1 is SGDLS and CDR2 YYNGEE. The CDR3 totals 15 residues. CDR3 amino acids: CASSPGGQGWAEQYF. The CDR3 coding sequence is TGTGCCAGCAGCCCGGGGGGACAGGGTTGGGCCGAGCAGTACTTC. The full variable domain, in which reference TRBV9 and TRBJ2-7 provide the parts outside the CDR3, is DSGVTQTPKHLITATGQRVTLRCSPRSGDLSVYWYQQSLDQGLQFLIQYYNGEERAKGNILERFSAQQFPDLHSELNLSSLELGDSALYFCASSPGGQGWAEQYFGPGTRLTVT.

This clonotype was detected ten times or more. The CDR3 DNA is TGCAGTGCTAGAGCTCCCGGGACAGGGAGGGACGGCTACACCTTC. It codes for CSARAPGTGRDGYTF. The chain employs TRBV20-1 and TRBJ1-2, with 9 bases identical to TRBD1. Germline V gives CDR1 DFQATT, CDR2 SNEGSKA (reference sequence). The CDR3 spans 15 residues. With V trimmed by 1 base and J by 8 bases, 11 bases remained unmatched.

The chain couples TRBV27 to TRBJ2-3; no definite D call. Germline V gene sequence: CDR1 MNHEY, CDR2 SMNVEV (reference sequence). V lost 6 bases, J lost 6 bases, and 13 bases lay in between. The CDR3 totals 13 residues. The CDR3 is CASSWTVRDTQYF. CDR3 nucleotide sequence: TGTGCCAGCAGCTGGACCGTCCGGGATACGCAGTATTTT.

On this clonotype: The junction departs from the called germline gene at one end, perhaps through a read error. The CDR3 DNA follows: TGTGCCAGTAGTATCAGTTCGGCTAATGAAAAACTGGCTTTT. Its translation: CASSISSANEKLAF. The chain employs TRBV19 and TRBJ1-4; D is undetermined. The CDR3 extends over 14 amino acids. The V gene's germline CDR1 is LNHDA and CDR2 SQIVND (reference sequence). The whole variable domain, filled in from reference TRBV19 and TRBJ1-4, reads DGGITQSPKYLFRKEGQNVTLSCEQNLNHDAMYWYRQDPGQGLRLIYYSQIVNDFQKGDIAEGYSVSREKKESFPLTVTSAQKNPTAFYLCASSISSANEKLAFGSGTQLSVL.

The chain combines TRBV20-1 with TRBJ2-1; 11 bases match TRBD2. Germline V lookup: CDR1 DFQATT, CDR2 SNEGSKA (reference sequence). CDR3 length: 14 residues. V lost 5 bases and J lost 4; bases outside the gene matches: 4. CDR3 bases: TGCAGTGCTCGCGGGACTAGCGGTTACAATGAGCAGTTCTTC. The encoded protein is CSARGTSGYNEQFF.

Note on this clonotype: A clone one base away is much larger, so this may be a read error. This rearrangement joins TRBV2 to TRBJ2-2, with 9 bases that match TRBD1. CDR1 and CDR2 from the germline V gene are SNHLY and FYNNEI. The CDR3 consists of 15 residues. V trimming: 10 bases; J trimming: 1 base; junction bases outside the gene matches: 7. The CDR3 sequence: CANVPGQGNTGELFF. CDR3 DNA sequence: TGTGCCAACGTACCGGGACAGGGGAACACCGGGGAGCTGTTTTTT. Full variable domain (remainder filled in from reference TRBV2 and TRBJ2-2): EPEVTQTPSHQVTQMGQEVILRCVPISNHLYFYWYRQILGQKVEFLVSFYNNEISEKSEIFDDQFSVERPDGSNFTLKIRSTKLEDSAMYFCANVPGQGNTGELFFGEGSRLTVL.